This entry is about one TCR beta chain. These data originate in a study of blood T cell repertoires in COVID-19. Whole-study context: Both acute and convalescent COVID-19 samples were obtained from the United States, Italy and Spain. Nucleic acid was either cDNA or gDNA, and it came from T cells, B-cell-depleted T cells, or PBMCs.

The length of the CDR3 is 13 residues. Germline V gene data show CDR1 as SGHNT and CDR2 as YYREEE (reference sequence). Trimming cost V 5 bases and J 6 bases; bases outside gene matches: 7. Participants were aged roughly 18 to 100 years from roughly 25 US areas. Assay: immunoSEQ multiplex PCR; the TCRdb copy retains only in-frame clones and omits some. Of about 300,000 clones listed, roughly 91% were seen once; the top ten hold 2.9%. This clonotype was obtained from a woman in her fifties or sixties who had been exposed to COVID-19. The sample taken for sequencing was PBMCs or T cells enriched from blood (not recorded which). This chain links TRBV5-4 with TRBJ2-7; TRBD1 agrees at 8 bases. CDR3 DNA: TGTGCCAGCAGTCAGGGGGCGGCCGTCGAGCAGTACTTC. Protein product: CASSQGAAVEQYF.